The following is a TCR beta chain sequence with its context. What it binds is not known. The junction differs from germline at one of its ends, possibly a read error. Researchers prepared the TCRbeta library using unique molecular identifiers, the study reports. TCRdb re-derived calls from the PCR reads in MiXCR, one entry per CDR3 protein. The sample yields 90,000 to 100,000 distinct CDR3 sequences, around 22% seen once. In germline, CDR1 is ENHRY, CDR2 SYGVKD. This CDR3 is 15 amino acids long. This entry is derived from a study of T-cell reconstitution after alpha-beta-depleted transplantation in children. Study conclusions and caveats: A year post-transplant, T-cell counts and diversity derived mostly from newly produced T cells. Reportedly, alpha-beta T cells present about two months post-transplant originated from several hundred expanded clones of graft origin. Some patients showed high day-60 TCRbeta diversity, which derived from surviving recipient T cells and thymic progenitors.

The material was PBMCs, obtained before TCRalphabeta/CD19-depleted stem cell transplant. This clonotype was obtained from a boy aged 2 to 10 with acute lymphoblastic leukemia, due to receive a stem cell transplant. The chain has TRBV10-3 and TRBJ2-1, with D unclear. CDR3 DNA: TGTGCCAACAGAGCGAGAGTGGTCTCCTACAATGTGCAGTTCTTC. Translation: CANRARVVSYNVQFF.